The T cell receptor (beta chain) described here comes from a study of metastatic and nonmetastatic thyroid tumors. The CDR3 has 14 amino acids. V was pared by 3 bases and J by 3 bases, with 8 bases between. In germline, CDR1 is MDHEN, CDR2 SYDVKM. TCRdb used MiXCR to call clones anew from the PCR reads. Of about 14,000 clones in the sample, 30% to 35% are singletons; the top ten hold roughly 25%. Every patient was untreated before thyroid surgery. This clone was seen ten or more times. The TCR originated in a female donor with papillary thyroid cancer or a benign thyroid nodule (not recorded which). Some clones in this sample may be carry-over from other donors' samples. Specimen: tumor tissue. The chain employs TRBV28 and TRBJ1-4, with no clear D. CDR3 DNA: TGTGCCAGCAGTTTTAGGGTACCTAATGAAAAACTGTTTTTT. It translates to CASSFRVPNEKLFF.